This TCR beta chain comes out of a study of blood T cell repertoires in COVID-19. Per the original data handling: Amplification with reference gene primers provided the estimates of nucleated cell counts. Sequenced by immunoSEQ multiplex PCR; TCRdb stores in-frame clones only, minus some. V, J and clone size reflect that table, while D and trimming were determined from the DNA. This sample has about 130,000 clones, with roughly 91% found just once. The CDR3 contains 15 residues. Trimming removed 7 bases from V and 2 bases from J; junction bases left unmatched: 8. Looked up from germline, CDR1 is SGHRS and CDR2 is YFSETQ.

Sequencing was carried out using peripheral blood. This clonotype was sampled from a man between 60 and 70 years old with COVID-19, enrolled during active disease. The rearrangement links TRBV5-1 to TRBJ2-3; 9 positions agree with TRBD1. The CDR3, as DNA: TGCGCCAGCGGGTCCGGGACAGGGATCACAGATACGCAGTATTTT. It yields the protein CASGSGTGITDTQYF. The full variable domain, in which reference TRBV5-1 and TRBJ2-3 provide the parts outside the CDR3, is KAGVTQTPRYLIKTRGQQVTLSCSPISGHRSVSWYQQTPGQGLQFLFEYFSETQRNKGNFPGRFSGRQFSNSRSEMNVSTLELGDSALYLCASGSGTGITDTQYFGPGTRLTVL.